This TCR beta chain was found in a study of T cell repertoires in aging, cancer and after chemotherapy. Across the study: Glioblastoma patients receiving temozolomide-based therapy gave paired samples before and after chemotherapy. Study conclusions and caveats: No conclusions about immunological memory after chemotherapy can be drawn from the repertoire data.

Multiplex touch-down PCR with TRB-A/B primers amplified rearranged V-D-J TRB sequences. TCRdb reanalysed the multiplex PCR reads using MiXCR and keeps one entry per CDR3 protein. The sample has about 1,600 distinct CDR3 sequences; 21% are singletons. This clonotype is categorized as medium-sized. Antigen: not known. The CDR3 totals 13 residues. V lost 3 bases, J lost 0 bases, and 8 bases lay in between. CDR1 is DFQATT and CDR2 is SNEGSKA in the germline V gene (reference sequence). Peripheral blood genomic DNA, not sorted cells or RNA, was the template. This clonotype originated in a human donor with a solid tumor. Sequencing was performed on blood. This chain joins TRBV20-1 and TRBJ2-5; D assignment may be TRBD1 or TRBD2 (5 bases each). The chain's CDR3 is CSARGRYQETQYF. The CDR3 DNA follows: TGCAGTGCTAGGGGACGGTACCAAGAGACCCAGTACTTC.